The source of this TCR beta chain is a study of CXCR3-negative and CXCR3-positive naive CD8 T cells. Study-wide points: Memory, not naive, CXCR3-negative and CXCR3-positive cells differed in TRBV-TRBJ usage. CXCR3-positive naive cells had TRB CDR3s that were more hydrophobic than CXCR3-negative naive cells had.

CD45RO-CCR7+CD27+CD95- marked naive CD8+ T cells. This CDR3 spans 11 amino acids. The V gene's germline CDR1 is SGHDT and CDR2 YYEEEE. cDNA libraries for TRB were generated by 5' RACE incorporating UMI labels. With the 5' RACE reads reprocessed, TCRdb shows one record per CDR3 protein and no DNA. This sample's clone table lists roughly 100,000 distinct CDR3 sequences. Points on this clonotype: Its antigen is not identified.

The chain combines TRBV5-6 with TRBJ1-1; TCRdb proposes TRBD1, but this gene call is untestable without DNA. The material sequenced was naive CXCR3- CD8+ T cells from blood. As for subset: CD45RO-CCR7+CD27+CD95- naive CD8+ T cells lacking CXCR3 (TNR3-). The TCR originated in a human donor in good health. Some clones in this sample may be carry-over from other donors' samples. This chain's CDR3 is CASSSSHEAFF.